This T cell receptor (beta chain) emerged from a study of cytomegalovirus exposure and HLA in healthy donors. PCR primers comprised 60 Vbeta and 13 Jbeta primers. Assay used: immunoSEQ multiplex PCR; TCRdb lists only in-frame clones, some missing. The table has approximately 150,000 clones, nearly 70% seen once; the top ten hold about 10%. Turning to this clone: What it binds is unknown.

General observations from the study: TCR beta sequences reportedly predicted most subjects' HLA-A and HLA-B alleles accurately. TRBV6-2, TRBV6-3 and some other V segments were excluded as indistinguishable.

Regarding donors, all were healthy bone marrow donors. When sampled, the donors appeared nominally healthy, though they likely had unrecorded immune exposures. This CDR3 is 15 amino acids long. Germline CDR1 LNHDA, CDR2 SQIVND (reference sequence). Trimming cost V 6 bases and J 5 bases; bases outside gene matches: 9. This chain joins TRBV19 and TRBJ1-1, with 10 nucleotides matching TRBD1. This TCR came from a man aged 25 to 40 in good health and CMV-seropositive. Material for sequencing was PBMCs. The CDR3 spells CASRTGGNGGTEAFF. CDR3 DNA: TGTGCCAGTAGGACAGGGGGCAATGGTGGAACTGAAGCTTTCTTT.